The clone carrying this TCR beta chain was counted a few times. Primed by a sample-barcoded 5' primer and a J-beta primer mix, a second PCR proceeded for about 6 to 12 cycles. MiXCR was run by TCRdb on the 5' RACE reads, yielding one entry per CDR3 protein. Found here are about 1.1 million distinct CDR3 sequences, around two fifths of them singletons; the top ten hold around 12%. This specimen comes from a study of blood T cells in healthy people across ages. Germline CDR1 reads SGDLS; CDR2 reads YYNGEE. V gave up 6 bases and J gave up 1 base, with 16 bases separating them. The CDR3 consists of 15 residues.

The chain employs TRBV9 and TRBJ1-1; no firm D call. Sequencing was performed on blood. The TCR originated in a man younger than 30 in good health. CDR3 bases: TGTGCCAGCACCCCCGGCAACAGACAGAACACTGAAGCTTTCTTT. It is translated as CASTPGNRQNTEAFF. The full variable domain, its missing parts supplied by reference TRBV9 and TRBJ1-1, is DSGVTQTPKHLITATGQRVTLRCSPRSGDLSVYWYQQSLDQGLQFLIQYYNGEERAKGNILERFSAQQFPDLHSELNLSSLELGDSALYFCASTPGNRQNTEAFFGQGTRLTVV.